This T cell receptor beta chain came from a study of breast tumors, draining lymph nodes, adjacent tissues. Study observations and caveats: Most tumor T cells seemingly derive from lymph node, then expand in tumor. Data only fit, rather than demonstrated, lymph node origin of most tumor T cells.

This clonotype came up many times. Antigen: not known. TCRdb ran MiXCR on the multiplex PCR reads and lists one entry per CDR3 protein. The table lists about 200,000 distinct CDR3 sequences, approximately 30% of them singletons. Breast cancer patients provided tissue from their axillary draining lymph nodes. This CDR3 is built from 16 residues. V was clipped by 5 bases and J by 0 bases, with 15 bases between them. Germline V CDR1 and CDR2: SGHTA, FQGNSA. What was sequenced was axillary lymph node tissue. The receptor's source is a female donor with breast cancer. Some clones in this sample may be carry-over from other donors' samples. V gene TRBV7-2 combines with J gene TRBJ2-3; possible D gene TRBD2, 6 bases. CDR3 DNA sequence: TGTGCCAGCAGCGCCCCACTAGCTACTAGCACAGATACGCAGTATTTT. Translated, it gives CASSAPLATSTDTQYF.